Following are 20 T cell receptor beta chains from one sample sequenced in a study of cytotoxic CD8 clonotypes in ibrutinib-treated CLL. Sequenced by immunoSEQ multiplex PCR; TCRdb stores in-frame clones only, minus some. The table lists approximately 190,000 clones, 70% of them singletons. Sequenced here: PBMCs, sampled after 12 months of ibrutinib treatment. Source of these receptors: a human donor with chronic lymphocytic leukemia.

This chain uses TRBV6-1 with TRBJ2-1; D may match TRBD1 or TRBD2 (5 bases each). From germline, CDR1 is MNHNS and CDR2 SASEGT. This CDR3 is 14 amino acids long. V lost 9 bases and J 8 bases, leaving 20 bases between the germline ends. The CDR3 bases are TGTGCCAGTACCCAAGGGACGCTCAACGATGAGCAGTTCTTC. This gives the protein CASTQGTLNDEQFF.

The CDR3: CASSILYLTGTVNTGELFF. CDR3 coding DNA: TGTGCCAGTAGTATACTCTACCTCACCGGGACAGTCAACACCGGGGAGCTGTTTTTT. The chain couples TRBV19 to TRBJ2-2, with TRBD1 matching 7 bases. Germline V lookup: CDR1 LNHDA, CDR2 SQIVND (reference sequence). The CDR3 is made up of 19 amino acids. V lost 2 bases to trimming and J lost 2 bases; unmatched junction nucleotides: 14.

The chain uses TRBV18 and TRBJ1-2, with 10 bases fitting TRBD1. Trimming at V came to 4 bases and at J to 4 bases, leaving 6 bases not matched to a gene. The CDR3 runs to 15 residues. Germline values: CDR1 KGHSH, CDR2 LQKENI. The CDR3 coding sequence is TGTGCCAGCTCACTCGACAGGGGGCAAAGCTATGGCTACACCTTC. Translation: CASSLDRGQSYGYTF.

The V call is TRBV30, the J call TRBJ1-2, with D possibly TRBD1 on 6 matching bases. The CDR3 has 13 residues. Per the germline V gene, CDR1 is GTSNPN and CDR2 is SVGIG (reference sequence). V shed 3 bases and J shed 4 bases, with 12 bases lying between them. CDR3: CAWSRQVFYGYTF. Written as DNA, the CDR3 is TGTGCCTGGAGCAGACAGGTTTTCTATGGCTACACCTTC.

The rearrangement links TRBV29-1 to TRBJ2-7; no clear D. The CDR3 is made up of 13 amino acids. Germline CDR1 reads SQVTM; CDR2 reads ANQGSEA. Trimming left V 6 bases short and J 7 bases short, with 19 bases between. The CDR3 here is CSVSRQSPREQYF. CDR3 coding DNA: TGCAGCGTGAGCCGTCAGAGTCCTAGAGAGCAGTACTTC.

This clone came up once. The chain uses TRBV10-3 and TRBJ2-7, with 11 nucleotides matching TRBD1. Germline assignment: CDR1 ENHRY and CDR2 SYGVKD. With V trimmed by 7 bases and J by 5 bases, 10 bases remained unmatched. This CDR3 comprises 15 residues. For the CDR3, the DNA is TGTGCCATCAAATTCCGTGGACAGGGGGCCGACGAGCAGTACTTC. Translated: CAIKFRGQGADEQYF.

The rearrangement uses TRBV6-4 and TRBJ2-2, with unresolved D. CDR3 size: 14 residues. Germline loops: CDR1 MRHNA, CDR2 SNTAGT. Trimming shortened V by 6 bases and J by 1 base, and 9 bases separated the two germline ends. The CDR3 region is CASSATENTGELFF. The CDR3 nucleotides are TGTGCCAGCAGCGCCACAGAGAACACCGGGGAGCTGTTTTTT.

The CDR3 nucleotides are TGTGCCTGGAACGGACAGCCCTACGAGCAGTACTTC. Its translation: CAWNGQPYEQYF. The chain uses TRBV30 and TRBJ2-7; perhaps TRBD1 as D (6 bases). V was shortened by 4 bases and J by 2 bases, with 9 bases between the two germline ends. Germline CDR1 and CDR2: GTSNPN and SVGIG (reference sequence). This CDR3 comprises 12 residues.

This clone was observed a few times. The gene calls are TRBV7-3 and TRBJ1-3; D remains ambiguous. The length of the CDR3 is 16 residues. The germline V gene encodes CDR1 SGHTA and CDR2 FQGTGA. V was clipped by 6 bases and J by 7 bases, with 22 bases between them. The CDR3 loop is CASSTSEVNKRNTIYF. CDR3 sequence (DNA): TGTGCCAGCAGTACCTCGGAGGTCAATAAGAGGAACACCATATATTTT. Full variable domain (missing parts from reference TRBV7-3 and TRBJ1-3): GAGVSQTPSNKVTEKGKYVELRCDPISGHTALYWYRQSLGQGPEFLIYFQGTGAADDSGLPNDRFFAVRPEGSVSTLKIQRTERGDSAVYLCASSTSEVNKRNTIYFGEGSWLTVV.

The sample holds a few counts of this clone. The rearrangement joins TRBV14 to TRBJ2-7; TRBD1 matches 10 bases. The CDR3 length is 14 residues. CDR1 and CDR2 from the germline V gene are SGHDN and FVKESK. J gave up 8 bases and V 4 bases, and 8 bases lay outside the gene matches. The CDR3 sequence: CASSPSTTGGKQYF. The CDR3 DNA reads as TGTGCCAGCAGCCCTTCCACGACAGGGGGCAAGCAGTACTTC.

This clone was counted between two and nine times. V gene TRBV4-1 combines with J gene TRBJ2-5, with D perhaps TRBD2 (5 bases). The V gene's germline CDR1 is MGHRA and CDR2 YSYEKL. CDR3 length equals 14 residues. V dropped 0 bases and J dropped 5 bases, with 10 bases sitting between them. CDR3 region: CASSQDWRGETQYF. The CDR3 DNA reads TGCGCCAGCAGCCAAGATTGGCGAGGGGAGACCCAGTACTTC.

The J gene is TRBJ1-2, the V gene TRBV18, with D unresolved. CDR3 size: 13 residues. With 3 bases removed from V and 6 bases from J, the gap between germline ends came to 11 bases. Germline-derived CDR1 and CDR2 are KGHSH and LQKENI. CDR3 in DNA: TGTGCCAGCTCACCGAAGATAACGGATGGCTACACCTTC. As protein: CASSPKITDGYTF.

In this sample, this clone turned up a few times. The rearrangement joins TRBV5-8 to TRBJ2-5; TRBD1 aligns across 9 bases. Germline assignment: CDR1 SGHTS and CDR2 YDEGEE. Trimming took 4 bases from V and 5 from J; bases not matched to a gene: 3. The CDR3 runs to 13 residues. In DNA form, the CDR3 reads TGTGCCAGCAGCGGGGACAGGGCGGAGACCCAGTACTTC. The encoded protein is CASSGDRAETQYF.

The V and J genes are TRBV4-3 and TRBJ1-5; 9 bases are a match to TRBD1. Germline V lookup: CDR1 LGHNA, CDR2 YSLEER. V was pared by 3 bases and J by 5 bases, with 2 bases of the junction left unmatched. The CDR3 totals 14 residues. The CDR3 DNA reads as TGCGCCAGCAGCCAGGGGACAGGGTATCAGCCCCAGCATTTT. Its translation: CASSQGTGYQPQHF.

V usage is TRBV5-1 and J usage is TRBJ1-5, with TRBD1 identical over 11 bases. The germline V gene encodes CDR1 SGHRS and CDR2 YFSETQ. J lost 6 bases, V lost 4 bases, and 6 bases had no gene match. The CDR3 has 15 residues. CDR3 DNA sequence: TGCGCCAGCAGCCGCTCCGGGACAGGGGGTCAGCCCCAGCATTTT. This encodes CASSRSGTGGQPQHF.

The chain couples TRBV15 to TRBJ2-7; 8 bases agree with TRBD1. The CDR3 contains 13 residues. Unmatched junction bases numbered 1, after V lost 4 bases and J lost 2 bases. Germline CDR1 and CDR2: LNHNV and YYDKDF (reference sequence). CDR3 bases: TGTGCCACCAGCATGACAGGGGCCTACGAGCAGTACTTC. Translation: CATSMTGAYEQYF.

This chain joins TRBV2 and TRBJ1-1; no clear D. Deletions cut 7 bases from V and 1 base from J, with 19 bases between. Germline-derived CDR1 and CDR2 are SNHLY and FYNNEI. The CDR3 runs 16 residues. In DNA, the CDR3 is TGTGCCAGCACCTATCGGGAAGCGAGAACGAACACTGAAGCTTTCTTT. Its translation: CASTYREARTNTEAFF.

The chain recombines TRBV15 with TRBJ1-3; D unclear. The CDR3 contains 14 residues. The V and J ends lost 5 bases and 0 bases respectively, with 8 bases between them. The V gene's germline CDR1 is LNHNV and CDR2 YYDKDF (reference sequence). The CDR3 DNA follows: TGTGCCACCAGCGTGTCAAGCTCTGGAAACACCATATATTTT. Protein product: CATSVSSSGNTIYF.

V gene TRBV30 combines with J gene TRBJ2-7; D is perhaps TRBD2 (6 bases). The CDR3 totals 17 residues. Between the trimmed V and J ends, which lost 3 bases and 3 bases, there was a span of 24 bases. CDR1 and CDR2 (germline): GTSNPN, SVGIG (reference sequence). The DNA of the CDR3 is TGTGCCTGGAGGACTTCACTAGCTCCGCGCCTGTACTACGAGCAGTACTTC. It yields the protein CAWRTSLAPRLYYEQYF.

The rearrangement joins TRBV19 to TRBJ2-2; a weak D match, TRBD1 (5 bases). The V and J ends lost 5 bases and 1 base respectively, with 11 bases between them. Germline-derived CDR1 and CDR2 are LNHDA and SQIVND (reference sequence). The CDR3 contains 15 residues. CDR3 bases: TGTGCCAGTAGTCGACAGAACCTGAACACCGGGGAGCTGTTTTTT. Amino acid sequence: CASSRQNLNTGELFF.